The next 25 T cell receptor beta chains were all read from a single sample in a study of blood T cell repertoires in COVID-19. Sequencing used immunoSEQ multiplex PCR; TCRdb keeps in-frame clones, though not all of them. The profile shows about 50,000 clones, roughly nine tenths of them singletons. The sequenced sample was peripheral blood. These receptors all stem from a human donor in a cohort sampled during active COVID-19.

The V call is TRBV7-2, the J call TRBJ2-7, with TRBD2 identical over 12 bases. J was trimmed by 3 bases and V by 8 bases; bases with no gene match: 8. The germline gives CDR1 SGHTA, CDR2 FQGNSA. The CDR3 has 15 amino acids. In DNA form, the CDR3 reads TGTGCCAGCCACCAGGCACTAGCGGGGGGCTACGAGCAGTACTTC. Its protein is CASHQALAGGYEQYF.

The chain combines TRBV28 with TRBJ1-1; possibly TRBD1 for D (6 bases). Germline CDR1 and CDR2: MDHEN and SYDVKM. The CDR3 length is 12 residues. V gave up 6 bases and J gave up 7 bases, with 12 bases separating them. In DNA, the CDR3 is TGTGCCAGCAGGACGACAGGTTTTGAAGCTTTCTTT. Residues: CASRTTGFEAFF.

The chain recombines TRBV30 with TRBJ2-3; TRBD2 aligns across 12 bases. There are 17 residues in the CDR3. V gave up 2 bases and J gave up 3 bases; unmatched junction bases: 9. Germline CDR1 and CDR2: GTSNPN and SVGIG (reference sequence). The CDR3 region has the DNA TGTGCCTGGAGTTCAAGCCGGACTAGCGGGAATACAGATACGCAGTATTTT. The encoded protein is CAWSSSRTSGNTDTQYF.

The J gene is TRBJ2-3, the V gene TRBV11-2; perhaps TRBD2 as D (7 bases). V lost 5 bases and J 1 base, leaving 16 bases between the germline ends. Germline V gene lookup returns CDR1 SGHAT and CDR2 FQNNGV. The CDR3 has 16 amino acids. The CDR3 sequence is CASSPRGGSGTDTQYF. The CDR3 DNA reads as TGTGCCAGCAGCCCGAGGGGGGGCAGTGGCACAGATACGCAGTATTTT.

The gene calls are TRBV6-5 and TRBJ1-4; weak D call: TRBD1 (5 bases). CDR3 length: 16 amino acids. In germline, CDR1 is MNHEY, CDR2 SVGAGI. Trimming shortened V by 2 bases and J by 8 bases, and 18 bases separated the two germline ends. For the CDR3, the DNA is TGTGCCAGCAGTTACCAGGGCGATCGACCCGGCGAAAAACTGTTTTTT. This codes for CASSYQGDRPGEKLFF.

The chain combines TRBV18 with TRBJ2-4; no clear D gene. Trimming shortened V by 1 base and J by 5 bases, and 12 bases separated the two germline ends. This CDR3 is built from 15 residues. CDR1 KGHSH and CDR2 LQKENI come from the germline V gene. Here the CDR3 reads CASSPQAQAQNIQYF. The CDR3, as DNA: TGTGCCAGCTCACCACAGGCGCAGGCCCAAAACATTCAGTACTTC.

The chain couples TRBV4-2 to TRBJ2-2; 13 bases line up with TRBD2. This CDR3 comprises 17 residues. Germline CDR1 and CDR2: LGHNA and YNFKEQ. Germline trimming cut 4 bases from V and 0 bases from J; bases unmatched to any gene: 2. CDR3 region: CASSRGTSGANTGELFF. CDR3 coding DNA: TGTGCCAGCAGCCGAGGGACTAGCGGGGCGAACACCGGGGAGCTGTTTTTT.

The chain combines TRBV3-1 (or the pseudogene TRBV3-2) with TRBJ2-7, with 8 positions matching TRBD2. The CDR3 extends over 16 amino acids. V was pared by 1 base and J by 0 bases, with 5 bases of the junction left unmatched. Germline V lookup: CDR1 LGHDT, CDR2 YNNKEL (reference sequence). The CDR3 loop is CASSQGSAGGSYEQYV. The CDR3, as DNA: TGTGCCAGCAGCCAAGGGTCCGCGGGAGGCTCCTACGAGCAGTACGTC.

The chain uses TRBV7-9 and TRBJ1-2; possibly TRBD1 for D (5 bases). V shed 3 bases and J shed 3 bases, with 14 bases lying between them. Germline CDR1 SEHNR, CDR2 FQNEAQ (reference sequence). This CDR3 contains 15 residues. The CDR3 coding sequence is TGTGCCAGCAGCTTTTTTGCGGGGCAGGACTATGGCTACACCTTC. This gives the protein CASSFFAGQDYGYTF.

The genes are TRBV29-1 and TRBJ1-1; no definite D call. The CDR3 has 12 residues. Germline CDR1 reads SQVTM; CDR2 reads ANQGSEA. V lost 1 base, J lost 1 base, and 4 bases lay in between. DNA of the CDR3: TGCAGCGTTGAAGGTAGGAACACTGAAGCTTTCTTT. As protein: CSVEGRNTEAFF.

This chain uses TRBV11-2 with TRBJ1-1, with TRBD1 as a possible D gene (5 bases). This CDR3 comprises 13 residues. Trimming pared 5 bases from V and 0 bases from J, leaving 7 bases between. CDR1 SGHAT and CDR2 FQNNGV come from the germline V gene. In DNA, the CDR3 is TGTGCCAGCAGCCAGGGAATGAACACTGAAGCTTTCTTT. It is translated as CASSQGMNTEAFF.

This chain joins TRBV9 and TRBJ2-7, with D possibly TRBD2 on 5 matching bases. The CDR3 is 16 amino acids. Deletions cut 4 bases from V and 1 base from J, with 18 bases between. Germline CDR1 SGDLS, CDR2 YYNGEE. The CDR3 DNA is TGTGCCAGCAGCCCCCGGGGTGGTGCGCAGTCCTACGAGCAGTACTTC. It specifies CASSPRGGAQSYEQYF.

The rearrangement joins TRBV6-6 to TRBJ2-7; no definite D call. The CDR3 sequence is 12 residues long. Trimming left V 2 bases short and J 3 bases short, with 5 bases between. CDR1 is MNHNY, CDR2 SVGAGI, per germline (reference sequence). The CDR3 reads CASSYANYEQYF. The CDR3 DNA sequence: TGTGCCAGCAGTTACGCTAACTACGAGCAGTACTTC.

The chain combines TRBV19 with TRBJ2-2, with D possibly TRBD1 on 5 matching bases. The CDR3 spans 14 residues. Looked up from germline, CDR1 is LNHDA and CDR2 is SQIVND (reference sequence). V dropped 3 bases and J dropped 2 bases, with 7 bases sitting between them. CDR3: CASSIWTNTGELFF. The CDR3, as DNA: TGTGCCAGTAGTATCTGGACAAACACCGGGGAGCTGTTTTTT.

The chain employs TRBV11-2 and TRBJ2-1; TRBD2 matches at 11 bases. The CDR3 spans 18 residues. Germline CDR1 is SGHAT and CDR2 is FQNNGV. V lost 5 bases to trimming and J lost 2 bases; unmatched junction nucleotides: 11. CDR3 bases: TGTGCCAGCAGCGGGCCCCTAGCGGGAGGTAGGACCTACAATGAGCAGTTCTTC. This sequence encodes CASSGPLAGGRTYNEQFF.

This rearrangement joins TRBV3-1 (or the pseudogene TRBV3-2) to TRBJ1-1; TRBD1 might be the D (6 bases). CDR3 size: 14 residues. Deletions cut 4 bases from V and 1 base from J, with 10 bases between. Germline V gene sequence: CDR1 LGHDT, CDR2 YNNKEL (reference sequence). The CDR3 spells CASSRDMRNTEAFF. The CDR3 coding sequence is TGTGCCAGCAGCCGGGACATGAGGAACACTGAAGCTTTCTTT.

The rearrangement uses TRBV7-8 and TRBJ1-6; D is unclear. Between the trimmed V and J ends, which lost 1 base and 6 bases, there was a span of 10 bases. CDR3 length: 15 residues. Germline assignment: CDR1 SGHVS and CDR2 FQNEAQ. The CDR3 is CASSLVSEGNSPLHF. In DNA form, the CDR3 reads TGTGCCAGCAGCTTAGTCTCGGAGGGTAATTCACCCCTCCACTTT.

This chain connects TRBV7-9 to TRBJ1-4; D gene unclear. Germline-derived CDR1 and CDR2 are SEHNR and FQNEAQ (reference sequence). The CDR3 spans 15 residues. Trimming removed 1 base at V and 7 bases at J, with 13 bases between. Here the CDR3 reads CASSLGNADGEKLFF. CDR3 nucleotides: TGTGCCAGCAGCTTAGGAAATGCGGATGGTGAAAAACTGTTTTTT. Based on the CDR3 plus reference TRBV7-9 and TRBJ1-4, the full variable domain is DTGVSQNPRHKITKRGQNVTFRCDPISEHNRLYWYRQTLGQGPEFLTYFQNEAQLEKSRLLSDRFSAERPKGSFSTLEIQRTEQGDSAMYLCASSLGNADGEKLFFGSGTQLSVL.

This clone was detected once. The CDR3 loop reads CSARGQYEQYV. For the CDR3, the DNA is TGCAGTGCTAGAGGGCAATACGAGCAGTACGTC. The rearrangement joins TRBV20-1 to TRBJ2-7; D remains unclear. CDR3 length equals 11 residues. The ends were cut back, 1 base at V and 4 bases at J, with 5 bases in the middle. Germline-derived CDR1 and CDR2 are DFQATT and SNEGSKA (reference sequence).

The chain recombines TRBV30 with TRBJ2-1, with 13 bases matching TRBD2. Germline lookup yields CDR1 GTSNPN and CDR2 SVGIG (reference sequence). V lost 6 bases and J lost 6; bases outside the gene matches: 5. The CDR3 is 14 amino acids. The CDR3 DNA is TGTGCCTGCCATGGGACTAGCGGGGTCAATGAGCAGTTCTTC. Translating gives CACHGTSGVNEQFF.

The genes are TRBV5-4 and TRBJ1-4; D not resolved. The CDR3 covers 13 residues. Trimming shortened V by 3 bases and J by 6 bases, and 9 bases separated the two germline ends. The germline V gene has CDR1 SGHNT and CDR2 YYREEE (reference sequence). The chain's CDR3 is CASSSPPDEKLFF. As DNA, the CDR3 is TGTGCCAGCAGCTCCCCCCCCGATGAAAAACTGTTTTTT.

The CDR3 coding sequence is TGCAGCGTCGGTACTCCTAGCGGGGGGAACACAGATACGCAGTATTTT. It yields the protein CSVGTPSGGNTDTQYF. The chain is built from TRBV29-1 and TRBJ2-3, with 11 bases identical to TRBD2. Germline CDR1 and CDR2: SQVTM and ANQGSEA. This CDR3 spans 16 amino acids. Losses at the gene ends were 6 bases for V and 2 bases for J; bases not matched to a gene: 10.

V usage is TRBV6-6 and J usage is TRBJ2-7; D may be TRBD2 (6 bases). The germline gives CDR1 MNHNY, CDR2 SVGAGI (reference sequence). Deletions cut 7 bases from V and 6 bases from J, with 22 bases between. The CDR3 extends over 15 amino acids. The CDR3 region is CASNPDAGRPGEQYF. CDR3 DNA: TGTGCCAGCAATCCCGATGCGGGACGCCCCGGCGAGCAGTACTTC.

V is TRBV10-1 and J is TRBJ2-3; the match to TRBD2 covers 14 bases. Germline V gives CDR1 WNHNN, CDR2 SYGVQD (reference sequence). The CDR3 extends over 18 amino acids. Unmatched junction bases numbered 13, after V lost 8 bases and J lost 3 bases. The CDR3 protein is CASQPGLAGEGMTDTQYF. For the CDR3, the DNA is TGCGCCAGCCAACCGGGACTAGCGGGAGAAGGGATGACAGATACGCAGTATTTT.

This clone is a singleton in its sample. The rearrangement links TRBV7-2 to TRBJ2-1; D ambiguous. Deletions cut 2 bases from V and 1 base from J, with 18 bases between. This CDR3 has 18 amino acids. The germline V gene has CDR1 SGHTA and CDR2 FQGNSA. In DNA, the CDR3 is TGTGCCAGCAGCTTACTTTATGGCGCAGGTACATCCTACAATGAGCAGTTCTTC. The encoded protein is CASSLLYGAGTSYNEQFF.